This record concerns one TCR beta chain sequence. Under the authors' procedure: Amplification with reference gene primers provided the estimates of nucleated cell counts. Profiled with immunoSEQ multiplex PCR; TCRdb holds only in-frame clones, not every one. D and trimming come from the DNA, and the V and J calls and clone size come from that table. This repertoire shows about 65,000 clones, over 80% found once; its top ten account for over 40%. This entry is derived from a study of blood T cell repertoires in COVID-19. Study details: Specimens from acute and convalescent COVID-19 originated in the United States, Italy and Spain.

Germline V gene lookup returns CDR1 MGHRA and CDR2 YSYEKL. CDR3 length: 18 residues. The J segment lost 2 bases and the V segment lost 0 bases, leaving 10 bases of the junction unmatched. The J gene is TRBJ1-5, the V gene TRBV4-1; 7 bases line up with TRBD1. The source material was peripheral blood. The clonotype was recovered from a human donor in a cohort sampled during active COVID-19. The CDR3 protein is CASSQDGGDSTGNQPQHF. The DNA for the CDR3 is TGCGCCAGCAGCCAAGATGGCGGGGACAGCACAGGCAATCAGCCCCAGCATTTT.